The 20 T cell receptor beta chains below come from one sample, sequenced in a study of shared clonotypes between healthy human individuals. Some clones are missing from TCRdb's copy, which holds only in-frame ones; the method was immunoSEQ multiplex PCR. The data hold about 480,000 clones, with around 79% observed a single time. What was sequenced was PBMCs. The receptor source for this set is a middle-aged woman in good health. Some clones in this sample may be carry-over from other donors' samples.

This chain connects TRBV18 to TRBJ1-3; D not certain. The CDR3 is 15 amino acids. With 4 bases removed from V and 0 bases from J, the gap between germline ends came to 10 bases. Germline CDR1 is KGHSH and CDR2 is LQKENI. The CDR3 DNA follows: TGTGCCAGCTCACGGACGGTCATCTCTGGAAACACCATATATTTT. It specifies CASSRTVISGNTIYF. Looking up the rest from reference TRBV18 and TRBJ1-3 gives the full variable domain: NAGVMQNPRHLVRRRGQEARLRCSPMKGHSHVYWYRQLPEEGLKFMVYLQKENIIDESGMPKERFSAEFPKEGPSILRIQQVVRGDSAAYFCASSRTVISGNTIYFGEGSWLTVV.

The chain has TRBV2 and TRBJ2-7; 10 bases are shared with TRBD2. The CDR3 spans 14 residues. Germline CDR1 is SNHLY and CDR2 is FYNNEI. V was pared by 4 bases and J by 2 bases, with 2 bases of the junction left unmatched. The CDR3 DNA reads TGTGCCAGCAGTGGACTAGCGGGTCCCTACGAGCAGTACTTC. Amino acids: CASSGLAGPYEQYF.

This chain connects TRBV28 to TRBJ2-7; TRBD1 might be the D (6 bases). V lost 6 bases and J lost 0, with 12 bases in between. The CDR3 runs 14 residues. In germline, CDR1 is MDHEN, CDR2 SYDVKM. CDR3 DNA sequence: TGTGCCAGCAGCCCCTGGGGGCCCTCCTACGAGCAGTACTTC. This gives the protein CASSPWGPSYEQYF.

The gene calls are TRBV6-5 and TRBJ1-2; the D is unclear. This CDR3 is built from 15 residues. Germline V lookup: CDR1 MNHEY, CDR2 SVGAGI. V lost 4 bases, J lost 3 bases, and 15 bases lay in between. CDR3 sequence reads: CASSLGSFGDYGYTF. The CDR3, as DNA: TGTGCCAGCAGTTTGGGCTCCTTTGGGGACTATGGCTACACCTTC.

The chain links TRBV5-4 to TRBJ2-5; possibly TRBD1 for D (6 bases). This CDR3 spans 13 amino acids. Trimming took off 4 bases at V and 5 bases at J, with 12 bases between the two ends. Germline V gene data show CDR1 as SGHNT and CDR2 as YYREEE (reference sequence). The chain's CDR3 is CASSPPRGETQYF. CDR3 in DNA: TGTGCCAGCAGCCCCCCCAGGGGTGAGACCCAGTACTTC.

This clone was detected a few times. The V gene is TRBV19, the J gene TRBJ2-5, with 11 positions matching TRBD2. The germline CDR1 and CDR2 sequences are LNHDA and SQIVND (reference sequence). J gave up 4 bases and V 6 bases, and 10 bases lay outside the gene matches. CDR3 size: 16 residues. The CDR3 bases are TGTGCCAGTAGCCCCCGAGGACTAGCGGGCTCAGAGACCCAGTACTTC. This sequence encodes CASSPRGLAGSETQYF.

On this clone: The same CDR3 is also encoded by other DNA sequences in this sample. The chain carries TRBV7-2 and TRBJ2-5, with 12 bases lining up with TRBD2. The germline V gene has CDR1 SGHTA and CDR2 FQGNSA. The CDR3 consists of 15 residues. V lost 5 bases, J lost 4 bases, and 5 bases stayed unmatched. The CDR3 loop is CASSPMGLAGETQYF. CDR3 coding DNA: TGTGCCAGCAGCCCGATGGGACTAGCGGGAGAGACCCAGTACTTC.

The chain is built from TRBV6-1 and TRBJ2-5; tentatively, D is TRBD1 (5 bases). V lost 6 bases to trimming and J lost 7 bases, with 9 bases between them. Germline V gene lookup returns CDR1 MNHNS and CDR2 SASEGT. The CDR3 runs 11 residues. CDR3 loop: CASRLQGTQYF. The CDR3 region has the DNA TGTGCCAGCAGACTCCAGGGGACCCAGTACTTC.

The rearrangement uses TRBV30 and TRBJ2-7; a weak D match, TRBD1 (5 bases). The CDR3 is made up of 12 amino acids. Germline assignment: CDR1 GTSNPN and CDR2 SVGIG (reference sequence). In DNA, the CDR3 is TGTTCTACCGGGCAGGGAACCTACGAGCAGTACTTC. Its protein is CSTGQGTYEQYF.

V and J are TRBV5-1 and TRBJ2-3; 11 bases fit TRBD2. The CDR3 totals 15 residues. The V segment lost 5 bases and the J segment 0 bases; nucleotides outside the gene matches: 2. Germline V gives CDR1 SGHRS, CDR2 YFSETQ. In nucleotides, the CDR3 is TGCGCCAGCAGAACTAGCGGGAGAAGCACAGATACGCAGTATTTT. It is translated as CASRTSGRSTDTQYF.

As DNA, the CDR3 is TGTGCCAGCAGCTTAGCCCTAGCGGGAGCTCATACGCAGTATTTT. This translates into CASSLALAGAHTQYF. V and J are TRBV7-2 and TRBJ2-3, with 10 bases lining up with TRBD2. Trimming cost V 0 bases and J 7 bases; bases outside gene matches: 4. CDR3 length: 15 residues. Germline V gene data show CDR1 as SGHTA and CDR2 as FQGNSA.

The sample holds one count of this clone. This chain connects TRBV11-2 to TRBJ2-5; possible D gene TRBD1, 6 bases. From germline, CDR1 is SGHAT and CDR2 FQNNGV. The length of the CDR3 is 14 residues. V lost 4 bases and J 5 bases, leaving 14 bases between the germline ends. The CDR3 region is CASSSWTVRETQYF. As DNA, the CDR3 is TGTGCCAGCAGCTCCTGGACAGTTCGGGAGACCCAGTACTTC.

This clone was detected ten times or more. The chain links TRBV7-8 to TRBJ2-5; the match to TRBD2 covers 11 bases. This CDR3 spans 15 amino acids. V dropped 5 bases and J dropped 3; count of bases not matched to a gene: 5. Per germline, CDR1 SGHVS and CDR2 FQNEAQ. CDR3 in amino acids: CASSAATSGKETQYF. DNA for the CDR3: TGTGCCAGCAGCGCCGCGACTAGCGGGAAAGAGACCCAGTACTTC. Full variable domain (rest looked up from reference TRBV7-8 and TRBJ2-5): GAGVSQSPRYKVAKRGQDVALRCDPISGHVSLFWYQQALGQGPEFLTYFQNEAQLDKSGLPSDRFFAERPEGSVSTLKIQRTQQEDSAVYLCASSAATSGKETQYFGPGTRLLVL.

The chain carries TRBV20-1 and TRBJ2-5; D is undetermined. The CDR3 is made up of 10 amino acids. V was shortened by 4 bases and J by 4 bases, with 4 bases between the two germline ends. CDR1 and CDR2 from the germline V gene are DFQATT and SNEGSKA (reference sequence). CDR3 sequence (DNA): TGCAGTGCTACCTCAGAGACCCAGTACTTC. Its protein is CSATSETQYF.

This CDR3 reads CASSFSRGGFSNQPQHF. The CDR3 DNA is TGTGCCAGCAGTTTTTCTCGGGGGGGATTTAGCAATCAGCCCCAGCATTTT. The chain recombines TRBV28 with TRBJ1-5; the D gene is possibly TRBD1 (5 bases). The CDR3 extends over 17 amino acids. V dropped 3 bases and J dropped 0 bases, with 15 bases sitting between them. In germline, CDR1 is MDHEN, CDR2 SYDVKM.

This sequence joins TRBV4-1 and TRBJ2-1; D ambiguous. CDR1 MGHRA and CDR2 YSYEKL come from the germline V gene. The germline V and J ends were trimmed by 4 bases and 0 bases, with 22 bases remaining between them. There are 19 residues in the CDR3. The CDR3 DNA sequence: TGCGCCAGCAGCCCCCCAGGTCACCCCAGCCGGAACTCCTACAATGAGCAGTTCTTC. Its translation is CASSPPGHPSRNSYNEQFF.

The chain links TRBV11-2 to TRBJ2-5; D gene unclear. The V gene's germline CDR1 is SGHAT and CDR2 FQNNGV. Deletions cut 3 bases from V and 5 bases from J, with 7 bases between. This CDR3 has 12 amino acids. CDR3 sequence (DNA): TGTGCCAGCAGCTTTGTGGGCGAGACCCAGTACTTC. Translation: CASSFVGETQYF.

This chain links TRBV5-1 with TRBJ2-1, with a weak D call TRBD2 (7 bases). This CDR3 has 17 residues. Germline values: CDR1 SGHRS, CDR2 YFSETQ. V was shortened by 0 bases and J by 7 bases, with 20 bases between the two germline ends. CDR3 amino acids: CASSLATTWEGGNEQFF. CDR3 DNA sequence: TGCGCCAGCAGCTTGGCCACAACCTGGGAGGGGGGTAATGAGCAGTTCTTC. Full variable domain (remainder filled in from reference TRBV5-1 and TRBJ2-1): KAGVTQTPRYLIKTRGQQVTLSCSPISGHRSVSWYQQTPGQGLQFLFEYFSETQRNKGNFPGRFSGRQFSNSRSEMNVSTLELGDSALYLCASSLATTWEGGNEQFFGPGTRLTVL.

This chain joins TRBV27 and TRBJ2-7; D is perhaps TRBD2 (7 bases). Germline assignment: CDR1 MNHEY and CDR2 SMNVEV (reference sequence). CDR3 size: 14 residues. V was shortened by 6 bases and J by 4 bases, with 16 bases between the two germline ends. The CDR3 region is CASSPGGRGYEQYF. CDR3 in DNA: TGTGCCAGCAGCCCCGGGGGGCGAGGTTACGAGCAGTACTTC.

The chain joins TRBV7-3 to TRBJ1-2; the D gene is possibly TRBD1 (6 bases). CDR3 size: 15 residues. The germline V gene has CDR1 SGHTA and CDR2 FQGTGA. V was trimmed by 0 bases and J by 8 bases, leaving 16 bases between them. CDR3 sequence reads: CASSLTPQGNGGYTF. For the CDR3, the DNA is TGTGCCAGCAGCTTAACTCCGCAGGGGAACGGAGGCTACACCTTC.